There are many counts of the clone carrying this T cell receptor (beta chain). The record originates from a study of T-cell reconstitution after alpha-beta-depleted transplantation in children. For TCRbeta, the library was prepared with unique molecular identifiers. TCRdb recomputed calls from the PCR reads with MiXCR, one row per CDR3 protein. The sample includes over 150,000 distinct CDR3 sequences, just under 6.5% seen only once; the top ten take around 4.4%. V dropped 5 bases and J dropped 7 bases, with 15 bases sitting between them. Germline CDR1 is SQVTM and CDR2 is ANQGSEA. CDR3 length equals 13 residues.

This sequence originates from a girl in the first two years of life with combined immunodeficiency, due to receive a stem cell transplant. The chain is built from TRBV29-1 and TRBJ2-1; D remains ambiguous. The input for sequencing was PBMCs, taken before TCRalphabeta/CD19-depleted stem cell transplant. The CDR3 reads CSVMGESLNEQFF. DNA of the CDR3: TGCAGCGTTATGGGCGAAAGCCTTAATGAGCAGTTCTTC.